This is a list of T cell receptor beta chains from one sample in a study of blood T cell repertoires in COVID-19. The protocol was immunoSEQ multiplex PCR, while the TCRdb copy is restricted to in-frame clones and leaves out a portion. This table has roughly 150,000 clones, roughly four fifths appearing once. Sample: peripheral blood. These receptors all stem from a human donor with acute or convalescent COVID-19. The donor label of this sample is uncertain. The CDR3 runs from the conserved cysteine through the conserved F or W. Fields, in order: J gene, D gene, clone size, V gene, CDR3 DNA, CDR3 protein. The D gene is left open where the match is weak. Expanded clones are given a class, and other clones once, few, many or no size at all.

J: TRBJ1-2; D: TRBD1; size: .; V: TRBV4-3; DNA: TGCGCCAGCAGCCAAGAAACAGGGGGCTATGGCTACACCTTC; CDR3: CASSQETGGYGYTF
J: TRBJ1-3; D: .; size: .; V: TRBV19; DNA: TGTGCCAGTAGTTACACCGACAGGACCTCTGGAAACACCATATATTTT; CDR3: CASSYTDRTSGNTIYF
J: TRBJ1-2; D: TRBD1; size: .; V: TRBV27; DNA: TGTGCCAGCAGTTCCCGCACAACCGACAGGGTAGAGGGCTACACCTTC; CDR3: CASSSRTTDRVEGYTF
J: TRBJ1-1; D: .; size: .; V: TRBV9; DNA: TGTGCCAGCAGCGTATACAGGTCCACCGAAGCTTTCTTT; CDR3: CASSVYRSTEAFF
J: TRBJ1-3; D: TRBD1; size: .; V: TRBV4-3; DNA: TGCGCCAGCAGCCAAGAATTTAGCACAGGGGGATCGAAAAGCTCTGGAAACACCATATATTTT; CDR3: CASSQEFSTGGSKSSGNTIYF
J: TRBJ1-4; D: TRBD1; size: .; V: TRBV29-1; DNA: TGCAGCGTCAGTCCGACAGGGGGTGAAAAACTGTTTTTT; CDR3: CSVSPTGGEKLFF
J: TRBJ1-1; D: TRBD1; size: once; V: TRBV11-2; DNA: TGTGCCAGCAGCTCAATAAACCGGGGACAGATGAACACTGAAGCTTTCTTT; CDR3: CASSSINRGQMNTEAFF
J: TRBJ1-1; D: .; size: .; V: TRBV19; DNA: TGTGCCAGTAGTAAGCCCGACAGGCGAACTGAAGCTTTCTTT; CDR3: CASSKPDRRTEAFF
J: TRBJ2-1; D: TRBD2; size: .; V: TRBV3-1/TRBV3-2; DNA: TGTGCCAGCAGCCAAGATTGGGAGCGGGGGGCGAATGAGCAGTTCTTC; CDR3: CASSQDWERGANEQFF
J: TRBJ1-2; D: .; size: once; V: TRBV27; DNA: TGTGCCAGCAGTCCAACGGGTTTGGACAGCCCAAGATATGGCTACACCTTC; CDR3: CASSPTGLDSPRYGYTF
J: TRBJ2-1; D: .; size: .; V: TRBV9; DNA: TGTGCCAGCAGCGCCGGAAGCCAGGAATACAATGAGCAGTTCTTC; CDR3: CASSAGSQEYNEQFF
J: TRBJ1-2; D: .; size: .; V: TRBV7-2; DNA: TGTGCCAGCAGCTCCGGCAGTTACTATTCTGGCTACACCTTC; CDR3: CASSSGSYYSGYTF
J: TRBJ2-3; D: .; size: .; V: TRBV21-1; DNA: TGTGCCAGCAGCAAAGCGGCGACAGGGGAGTGGGAGGATACGCAGTATTTT; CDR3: CASSKAATGEWEDTQYF
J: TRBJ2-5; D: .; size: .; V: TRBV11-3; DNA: TGTGCCAGCAGCTTAGGACTCAATATTGGAGGCCAAGAGACCCAGTACTTC; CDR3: CASSLGLNIGGQETQYF
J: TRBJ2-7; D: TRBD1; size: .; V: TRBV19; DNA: TGTGCCAGTAGTGGACTCCGGGACAGGGGTACTCACGAGCAGTACTTC; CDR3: CASSGLRDRGTHEQYF
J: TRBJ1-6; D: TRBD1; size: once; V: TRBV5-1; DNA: TGCGCCAGCAGCTTGGGGACAGGGGGCATGTATAATTCACCCCTCCACTTT; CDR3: CASSLGTGGMYNSPLHF
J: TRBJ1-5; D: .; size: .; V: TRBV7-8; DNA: TGTGCCAGCAGCTTAGTCGGCGGGGGACGCAATCAGCCCCAGCATTTT; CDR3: CASSLVGGGRNQPQHF
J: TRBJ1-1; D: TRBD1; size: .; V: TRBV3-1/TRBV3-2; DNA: TGTGCCAGCAGCCAAGTTAACAGGGGTCAGGACACTGAAGCTTTCTTT; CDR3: CASSQVNRGQDTEAFF
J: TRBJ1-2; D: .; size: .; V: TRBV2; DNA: TGTGCCAGCAGTGAACAGTTTTTTGCCTATGGCTACACCTTC; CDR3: CASSEQFFAYGYTF
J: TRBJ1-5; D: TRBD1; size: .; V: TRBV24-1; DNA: TGTGCCACCAGTGAATCCCGACAGGGGGTGAATCAGCCCCAGCATTTT; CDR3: CATSESRQGVNQPQHF
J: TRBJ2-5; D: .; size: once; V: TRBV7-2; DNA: TGTGCCAGCAGCTTAGAAGGGGCAAGACAAGAGACCCAGTACTTC; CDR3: CASSLEGARQETQYF
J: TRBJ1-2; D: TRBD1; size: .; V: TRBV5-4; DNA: TGTGCCAGCAGCCTTGGACAGGGCCCTACCTATGGCTACACCTTC; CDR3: CASSLGQGPTYGYTF
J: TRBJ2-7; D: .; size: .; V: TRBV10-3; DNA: TGTGCCGTCTCCCAAGGGGGAGGGAACGAGCAGTACTTC; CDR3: CAVSQGGGNEQYF
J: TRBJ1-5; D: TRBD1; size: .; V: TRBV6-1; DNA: TGTGCCAGCAGTGAAAATCAAGGGGGCAGTAGTCAGCCCCAGCATTTT; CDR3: CASSENQGGSSQPQHF